A selection of T cell receptor beta chains follows, all from one sample in a study of cytomegalovirus exposure and HLA in healthy donors. Data came from immunoSEQ multiplex PCR; TCRdb stores just in-frame clones and leaves some out. This table has 170,000 or so clones, more than 60% appearing once. The sequenced sample consisted of PBMCs. The source is a woman aged 60-70 years in good health and CMV-seropositive. CDR3s leave out the opening cysteine and the closing phenylalanine or tryptophan. Clone size is given for some rows only: seen once, a few or many times, or a class if the clone is expanded.

j_gene	abundance	v_gene	CDR3aa
TRBJ1-5	-	TRBV19	ASSIGSNFVPQH
TRBJ1-5	-	TRBV5-6	ASSPGGADQPQH
TRBJ2-3	once	TRBV7-2	ASSWDNTDTQY
TRBJ2-7	-	TRBV7-9	ASSLPWTGTSYEQY
TRBJ1-2	-	TRBV28	ASSTGSPSFYT
TRBJ2-7	-	TRBV6-6	ASSETGTGRDEQY
TRBJ1-6	-	TRBV5-1	ASSLASAHNSPLH
TRBJ1-5	-	TRBV7-8	ASSSRDSPYQPQH
TRBJ2-5	once	TRBV5-8	ASSRGYQETQY
TRBJ1-1	-	TRBV6-5	ASSYSNRGNTEAF
TRBJ2-7	-	TRBV7-9	ASSSQGGISYEQY
TRBJ2-7	-	TRBV6-5	ASSYTGVSREQY
TRBJ1-3	-	TRBV28	ASRDRGSGNTIY
TRBJ1-5	few	TRBV19	ASREGGSGPQH
TRBJ1-1	-	TRBV4-3	ASSHLQGLNTEAF
TRBJ1-3	-	TRBV7-8	ASSRGPSAGNTIY